This TCR beta chain emerged from a study of T cell responses to AZD1222 COVID-19 vaccine. For this clone: Its specificity is not known.

The assay was immunoSEQ multiplex PCR, and TCRdb's table has in-frame clones only and misses some. Of fewer than 70,000 clones in the sample, roughly nine tenths were seen once. This CDR3 contains 12 residues. V lost 4 bases, J lost 1 base, and 5 bases lay in between. CDR1 SGHRS and CDR2 YFSETQ come from the germline V gene. Study-wide results and caveats: Among spike-specific TCRs, nearly half reportedly target unmutated variant regions. Baseline seropositives among AZD1222 recipients totaled only five to seven. The donor cohort was predominantly white British with a female majority, and clonal diversity may have been underestimated.

Some second doses came at about 4 weeks and others at about 12 weeks; these were pooled. The source is an adult who received the AZD1222 COVID-19 vaccine. The sequencing used peripheral blood, collected 28 days after the second AZD1222 dose. The genes are TRBV5-1 and TRBJ1-1; no clear D gene. The CDR3 sequence: CASSQANTEAFF. CDR3 coding DNA: TGCGCCAGCAGCCAAGCGAACACTGAAGCTTTCTTT.